This TCR beta chain was retrieved from a study of OX40 agonist ivuxolimab in advanced cancers. For the study at large: Head and neck, renal cell, melanoma or hepatocellular carcinoma were the cancers that dose-escalation patients had.

CDR1 is SGHRS, CDR2 YFSETQ, per germline. V lost 5 bases, J lost 1 base, and 6 bases lay in between. The CDR3 sequence is 13 residues long. The repertoire was sequenced with immunoSEQ multiplex PCR; TCRdb's copy has only in-frame clones and lacks some. Of about 54,000 clones in the sample, more than 85% were seen once. Here the sequenced sample was CD4+ or CD8+ T cells sorted from blood, taken in a trial of the OX40 agonist ivuxolimab. This TCR was recovered from an adult with an advanced solid tumor such as melanoma, head and neck, liver or kidney cancer. This chain uses TRBV5-1 with TRBJ2-2, with a possible D match to TRBD1 (6 bases). CDR3 nucleotides: TGCGCCAGCAGGGACAGGAACACCGGGGAGCTGTTTTTT. Amino acids: CASRDRNTGELFF.